This is a list of T cell receptor beta chains from one sample in a study of shared clonotypes between healthy human individuals. TCRdb keeps only in-frame clones here, not all; method: immunoSEQ multiplex PCR. The table has under 1,100,000 clones, approximately 76% seen once. Sequencing input: memory CD4+ T cells sorted from blood. These receptors were collected from a man younger than 35 in good health. The CDR3 runs from the conserved cysteine through the conserved F or W. The D gene is left open where the match is weak. Not all rows give a size; the values are once, few, many and, for expanded clones, a class.

V gene	clone size	J gene	D gene	CDR3 protein	CDR3 DNA
TRBV4-1	NA	TRBJ2-5	NA	CASSQGPSQETQYF	TGCGCCAGCAGCCAGGGACCGAGCCAAGAGACCCAGTACTTC
TRBV30	few	TRBJ1-1	NA	CAWTLQNTEAFF	TGTGCCTGGACACTACAGAATACTGAAGCTTTCTTT
TRBV30	NA	TRBJ1-4	TRBD1	CAWNQGAYEKLFF	TGTGCCTGGAACCAGGGGGCATATGAAAAACTGTTTTTT
TRBV6-1	once	TRBJ2-7	TRBD1	CASRADRVSYEQYF	TGTGCCAGCAGAGCCGACAGGGTAAGCTACGAGCAGTACTTC
TRBV19	once	TRBJ1-3	NA	CASSDSEGNTIYF	TGTGCCAGTAGTGACAGCGAGGGAAACACCATATATTTT
TRBV19	few	TRBJ1-2	NA	CASSISPDGSHGYTF	TGTGCCAGTAGTATTTCCCCGGACGGGAGTCATGGCTACACCTTC
TRBV6-5	NA	TRBJ2-7	NA	CASSYSILADYEQYF	TGTGCCAGCAGTTACTCGATATTGGCTGACTACGAGCAGTACTTC
TRBV7-2	NA	TRBJ1-1	NA	CASSQMRYTNLMNTEAFF	TGTGCCAGCAGCCAGATGAGGTACACGAACTTGATGAACACTGAAGCTTTCTTT
TRBV2	NA	TRBJ2-7	TRBD2	CASSGQTSGGVYEQYF	TGTGCCAGCAGTGGACAGACTAGCGGGGGGGTGTACGAGCAGTACTTC
TRBV12-5	NA	TRBJ1-1	NA	CASGLVLFGGNAEAFF	TGTGCTAGTGGTTTGGTACTTTTTGGGGGGAACGCTGAAGCTTTCTTT
TRBV30	NA	TRBJ2-5	NA	CAWSGGGLETQYF	TGTGCCTGGAGTGGGGGGGGCCTGGAGACCCAGTACTTC
TRBV7-9	NA	TRBJ1-5	NA	CASSLAGAGSSQPQHF	TGTGCCAGCAGCTTAGCAGGGGCAGGTAGTTCCCAGCCCCAGCATTTT
TRBV9	NA	TRBJ2-4	TRBD2	CASSSRLATAGQNIQYF	TGTGCCAGCAGCTCGAGACTAGCGACCGCCGGCCAAAACATTCAGTACTTC
TRBV5-5	few	TRBJ1-6	NA	CASSLSPPGF	TGTGCCAGCAGCTTGTCACCCCCAGGCTTT
TRBV5-1	NA	TRBJ2-3	TRBD2	CASSPLAATSTDTQYF	TGCGCCAGCAGCCCCCTAGCGGCGACTAGCACAGATACGCAGTATTTT
TRBV4-1	NA	TRBJ1-2	NA	CASSQAGQGNYGYTF	TGCGCCAGCAGCCAAGCGGGGCAGGGTAACTATGGCTACACCTTC
TRBV6-6	NA	TRBJ2-6	NA	CASSHRPSGANVLTF	TGTGCCAGCAGCCACCGACCATCGGGGGCCAACGTCCTGACTTTC
TRBV9	NA	TRBJ2-1	NA	CASSTTSPYNEQFF	TGTGCCAGCAGTACGACTAGTCCCTACAATGAGCAGTTCTTC
TRBV7-2	once	TRBJ1-1	NA	CASSFGEGTEAFF	TGTGCCAGCAGCTTCGGTGAGGGTACTGAAGCTTTCTTT
TRBV5-1	NA	TRBJ1-3	NA	CASSLDTGTGNTIYF	TGCGCCAGCAGCTTGGATACCGGGACTGGAAACACCATATATTTT
TRBV25-1	few	TRBJ2-2	NA	CASSESRVPGELFF	TGTGCCAGCAGTGAATCCCGGGTCCCCGGGGAGCTGTTTTTT
TRBV5-1	NA	TRBJ1-1	TRBD1	CASSSGQGVAEAFF	TGCGCCAGCAGCTCGGGACAGGGTGTCGCTGAAGCTTTCTTT
TRBV2	NA	TRBJ2-7	TRBD1	CASSEPGRTGGLEQYF	TGTGCCAGCAGTGAACCCGGTCGGACAGGGGGCCTCGAGCAGTACTTC
TRBV2	NA	TRBJ2-3	TRBD2	CASSVAGLAGLDTQYF	TGTGCCAGCAGTGTGGCTGGACTAGCGGGCCTAGATACGCAGTATTTT
TRBV7-9	NA	TRBJ1-1	NA	CASSLSQGGEAFF	TGTGCCAGCAGCTTATCACAGGGAGGTGAAGCTTTCTTT
TRBV19	NA	TRBJ1-6	NA	CASSTGHNNSPLHF	TGTGCCAGTAGTACGGGACACAATAATTCACCCCTCCACTTT
TRBV2	NA	TRBJ2-2	NA	CASSERGDRGELFF	TGTGCCAGCAGTGAGAGGGGAGATCGGGGGGAGCTGTTTTTT
TRBV4-3	NA	TRBJ2-7	NA	CASSQEAVNPYEQYF	TGCGCCAGCAGCCAAGAGGCAGTAAATCCCTACGAGCAGTACTTC
TRBV2	few	TRBJ1-4	NA	CACRRAVLEEKLFF	TGTGCCTGCCGCCGGGCCGTTTTAGAAGAAAAACTGTTTTTT